This T cell receptor (beta chain) was recorded in a study of identifying expanded T cells in peripheral blood (dated by TCRdb to about 2019). Context from the whole study: Technical replicates were generated by sequencing separate aliquots of the same genomic DNA pool, with four replicates compared pairwise. What the authors observed across the whole study: Both the number of clones called differentially abundant and the false-positive rate were significantly reduced by the beta-binomial model across all healthy-donor time intervals. The binomial model flagged 0.9 to 1.5 differentially abundant clones between technical replicates, compared with about 17 over two weeks and roughly 19 over around four weeks. Across all healthy donors, variance in clone template counts between approximately two-week samples was found to increase significantly with total template count. The authors expected that biological variance in healthy repertoires might rise further over much longer intervals, such as months to years.

This clone occurred once. Its antigen has not been determined. Base qualities are missing; no much larger clone stands one base away. The immunoSEQ Assay, which relies on bias-controlled multiplex PCR amplification of genomic DNA, was used to profile TCRbeta CDR3 regions. In the source study's methods: The absolute abundance of each unique TCRbeta CDR3 region was quantified after sequences were collapsed and filtered. Differential abundance was tested with two models: a binomial (Fisher-equivalent) model and a beta-binomial model that adds time-dependent variance fitted from healthy donors. Any clone with fewer than 5 combined templates was excluded, and a clone was called differentially abundant if its Benjamini-Hochberg FDR was below 0.01. The form v = (b*log(k)+a)^2 was used to model beta-binomial variance as a function of total template count across the two samples. TCRdb retrieved this table from immuneACCESS and kept in-frame rearrangements only. Not all clones are present; in checked studies, unresolved V genes account for under half, and no reason is known for the remainder. V, J and clone size reflect that table, while D and trimming were determined from the DNA. The sample data list 120,000 or so clones, and roughly 82% of these were observed just once. Of the sample, 3.3% falls within the top ten clones.

V has 2 bases trimmed and J has 10 bases trimmed; junction bases matching no gene number 10. The CDR3 sequence holds 15 residues, the cysteine and phenylalanine included. Solely the CDR3 DNA is kept, with 45 bases framed from the first base. CDR1 and CDR2, per the germline V gene, are SGHTA and FQGNSA. During the collection period, no infections or other immune events were recorded for the healthy donors. To calibrate time-dependent variance in a beta-binomial model of T-cell clone differential abundance, blood repertoires from healthy donors were used as a training cohort. The training cohort comprised approximately 10 healthy donors, 3 female and 7 male. The donors were between roughly 25 and 64 years old, with an average age of 43 years. Whole blood from each healthy donor was obtained from a commercial supplier and was collected at three time points around 13 days apart. For immunosequencing, genomic DNA was extracted from whole blood that had not been sorted.

The sequence was collected from a person between 18 and 75 years old in good health. The rearrangement combines TRBV7-2 with TRBJ2-1; 8 middle bases align to TRBD2. Sequenced material: blood. The bases read TGTGCCAGCAGCTTAAACGGGGGGGACCGTTTGGAGCAGTTCTTC. This codes for CASSLNGGDRLEQFF.